Detailed here is one T cell receptor beta chain. Its antigen is as yet unknown. Method: immunoSEQ multiplex PCR; TCRdb's copy keeps in-frame clones and lacks some. The repertoire holds 75,000 to 95,000 clones, approximately 96% seen once, with over 0.7% in the top ten. CDR3 size: 15 residues. Trimming at V came to 2 bases and at J to 6 bases, leaving 8 bases not matched to a gene. Germline assignment: CDR1 SGHRS and CDR2 YFSETQ. The data originate from a study of cytomegalovirus exposure and HLA in healthy donors. Broader study findings: In the 120 or so validation repertoires, approximately 94% of cluster scores exceeded 0, per a later analysis. The study put about 180 TCR beta chains on its list as cytomegalovirus-associated. Specificity of a few CMV-associated chains for CMV antigens was verified in vitro.

The donors formed part of the approximately 120-subject validation cohort, distinct from the approximately 670-subject first cohort. The gene calls are TRBV5-1 and TRBJ1-1; 9 bases are shared with TRBD1. The TCR originated in a man between 18 and 35 years old in good health and CMV-seronegative. The specimen sequenced was PBMCs. CDR3 residues: CASSLGGQGLAEAFF. In DNA form, the CDR3 reads TGCGCCAGCAGCTTAGGGGGACAGGGTTTGGCTGAAGCTTTCTTT.